A selection of T cell receptor beta chains follows, all from one sample in a study of metastatic and nonmetastatic thyroid tumors. TCRdb re-analyzed the PCR reads through MiXCR. The sample comprises about 70,000 clones, around 19% of which are singletons, and 9.5% to 15% rests with the top ten. The sequenced sample consisted of blood. These TCRs come from a female donor with papillary thyroid cancer or a benign thyroid nodule (not recorded which). Some clones in this sample may be carry-over from other donors' samples. The CDR3 runs from the conserved cysteine through the conserved F or W. A D gene is named only where the DNA matches it firmly. Clone size is given for some rows only: seen once, a few or many times, or a class if the clone is expanded.

D gene: .; J gene: TRBJ1-2; clone size: many; V gene: TRBV27; CDR3 DNA: TGTGCCAGCAGTTATCGAGGGGCGGCTAACTATGGCTACACCTTC; CDR3 protein: CASSYRGAANYGYTF
D gene: TRBD1; J gene: TRBJ2-5; clone size: many; V gene: TRBV19; CDR3 DNA: TGTGCCAGTGCCGCCGGGACAGGGACGAAAGAGACCCAGTACTTC; CDR3 protein: CASAAGTGTKETQYF
D gene: .; J gene: TRBJ1-1; clone size: .; V gene: TRBV28; CDR3 DNA: TGTGCCAGCTGTCCTGAAGCTTTCTTT; CDR3 protein: CASCPEAFF
D gene: .; J gene: TRBJ2-7; clone size: many; V gene: TRBV6-6; CDR3 DNA: TGTGCCAGCAGTTACTCGAAGGCCGCCAACTACGAGCAGTACTTC; CDR3 protein: CASSYSKAANYEQYF
D gene: .; J gene: TRBJ2-1; clone size: .; V gene: TRBV11-2; CDR3 DNA: TGTGCCAGCAGCTTAGGAAGGGGGGGGAGCTCCTACAATGAGCAGTTCTTC; CDR3 protein: CASSLGRGGSSYNEQFF
D gene: .; J gene: TRBJ1-6; clone size: many; V gene: TRBV25-1; CDR3 DNA: TGTGCCAGCAGTGAAGATGGCGGGGGGTGGAATTCACCCCTCCACTTT; CDR3 protein: CASSEDGGGWNSPLHF
D gene: TRBD2; J gene: TRBJ2-7; clone size: many; V gene: TRBV6-7; CDR3 DNA: TGTGCCAGCAGTGTTACAACCGGACTAGCGGGGGTTGGGAAGTACGAGCAGTACTTC; CDR3 protein: CASSVTTGLAGVGKYEQYF
D gene: TRBD1; J gene: TRBJ1-1; clone size: .; V gene: TRBV12-3/TRBV12-4; CDR3 DNA: TGTGCCAGCAGTCCCCGGACAGGGTCTCCCTTTGAAGCTTTCTTT; CDR3 protein: CASSPRTGSPFEAFF
D gene: .; J gene: TRBJ2-7; clone size: .; V gene: TRBV13; CDR3 DNA: TGTGCCAGCAGCTCCCAGGACTCCTTCTTCTACGAGCAGTACTTC; CDR3 protein: CASSSQDSFFYEQYF
D gene: .; J gene: TRBJ2-7; clone size: .; V gene: TRBV7-6; CDR3 DNA: TGTGCCAGCGTTGGTGGTACGGGGGATTCCTACGAGCAGTACTTC; CDR3 protein: CASVGGTGDSYEQYF
D gene: .; J gene: TRBJ1-2; clone size: few; V gene: TRBV29-1; CDR3 DNA: TGCAGCGACCTCGATCAGGCTAACTATGGCTACACCTTC; CDR3 protein: CSDLDQANYGYTF
D gene: .; J gene: TRBJ2-2; clone size: many; V gene: TRBV6-6; CDR3 DNA: TGTGCCAGCAGTTACTCGCTAGGTAACACCGGGGAGCTGTTTTTT; CDR3 protein: CASSYSLGNTGELFF
D gene: TRBD2; J gene: TRBJ2-1; clone size: .; V gene: TRBV27; CDR3 DNA: TGTGCCAGCAGTTCCTTGGGACTAGCGGACCACAATGAGCAGTTCTTC; CDR3 protein: CASSSLGLADHNEQFF
D gene: .; J gene: TRBJ2-7; clone size: few; V gene: TRBV18; CDR3 DNA: TGTGCCAGCTCCCCTTATAAGGGTTACTTCGACGAGCAGTACTTC; CDR3 protein: CASSPYKGYFDEQYF
D gene: .; J gene: TRBJ1-2; clone size: .; V gene: TRBV7-8; CDR3 DNA: TGTGCCAGCAGCTTCCGGACTGGGTATGGCTACACCTTC; CDR3 protein: CASSFRTGYGYTF
D gene: .; J gene: TRBJ2-7; clone size: .; V gene: TRBV7-2; CDR3 DNA: TGTGCCAGCAGCTCGAGACAGGTCCTCTCCGAGCAGTACTTC; CDR3 protein: CASSSRQVLSEQYF
D gene: .; J gene: TRBJ2-7; clone size: .; V gene: TRBV5-4; CDR3 DNA: TGTGCCAGCAGGACTCAGCCAGGCCCATCCTACGAGCAGTACTTC; CDR3 protein: CASRTQPGPSYEQYF
D gene: .; J gene: TRBJ1-5; clone size: many; V gene: TRBV9; CDR3 DNA: TGTGCCAGCAGCGACCGGGACGTCAATCAGCCCCAGCATTTT; CDR3 protein: CASSDRDVNQPQHF
D gene: TRBD1; J gene: TRBJ2-2; clone size: many; V gene: TRBV20-1; CDR3 DNA: TGCAGTGCTAGAGAGACAGGGCGCGGCACCGGGGAGCTGTTTTTT; CDR3 protein: CSARETGRGTGELFF
D gene: .; J gene: TRBJ2-5; clone size: many; V gene: TRBV18; CDR3 DNA: TGTGCCAGCTCACCACCGAACGGGGGAGAATCCCCAGAGACCCAGTACTTC; CDR3 protein: CASSPPNGGESPETQYF
D gene: TRBD1; J gene: TRBJ1-5; clone size: many; V gene: TRBV2; CDR3 DNA: TGTGCCAGCAGTGAAGCGCTTGGGACAGGCTATCAGCCCCAGCATTTT; CDR3 protein: CASSEALGTGYQPQHF
D gene: .; J gene: TRBJ2-7; clone size: .; V gene: TRBV18; CDR3 DNA: TGTGCCAGCTCACCGGCCAGGGGCTACGAGCAGTACTTC; CDR3 protein: CASSPARGYEQYF
D gene: .; J gene: TRBJ2-2; clone size: many; V gene: TRBV12-3/TRBV12-4; CDR3 DNA: TGTGCCAGCCTTGCCGGAGTAGTGGGGACCGGGGAGCTGTTTTTT; CDR3 protein: CASLAGVVGTGELFF
D gene: .; J gene: TRBJ2-1; clone size: few; V gene: TRBV2; CDR3 DNA: TGTGCCAGCAGTGATCTAGCGAGAGAGCAGTTCTTC; CDR3 protein: CASSDLAREQFF
D gene: TRBD2; J gene: TRBJ2-1; clone size: few; V gene: TRBV5-4; CDR3 DNA: TGTGCCAGCAGCTTGGCCACTAGCGGATACAATGAGCAGTTCTTC; CDR3 protein: CASSLATSGYNEQFF
D gene: TRBD1; J gene: TRBJ1-2; clone size: many; V gene: TRBV3-1; CDR3 DNA: TGTGCCAGCAGCCTCCAATCAGCAGGGGGAGATGGCTACACCTTC; CDR3 protein: CASSLQSAGGDGYTF
D gene: .; J gene: TRBJ1-2; clone size: .; V gene: TRBV3-1; CDR3 DNA: TGTGCCAGCAGCCAAAGTTACGGCTACACCTTC; CDR3 protein: CASSQSYGYTF
D gene: .; J gene: TRBJ2-2; clone size: once; V gene: TRBV11-2; CDR3 DNA: TGTGCCAGCAGCTTACCATACCCTGGGTGCAGGGCCGGGGAGCTGTTTTTT; CDR3 protein: CASSLPYPGCRAGELFF
D gene: .; J gene: TRBJ2-6; clone size: few; V gene: TRBV5-1; CDR3 DNA: TGCGCCAGCATCTTGGCCCTCTCAGGGGCCAAGGTCCTGACTTTC; CDR3 protein: CASILALSGAKVLTF
D gene: TRBD1; J gene: TRBJ2-7; clone size: many; V gene: TRBV27; CDR3 DNA: TGTGCCAGCAGTTTAGGCGGACAGGGGGCTTACGAGCAGTACTTC; CDR3 protein: CASSLGGQGAYEQYF
D gene: .; J gene: TRBJ1-3; clone size: many; V gene: TRBV30; CDR3 DNA: TGTGCCTGGGGGAGCTCTGGAAACACCATATATTTT; CDR3 protein: CAWGSSGNTIYF
D gene: .; J gene: TRBJ2-7; clone size: many; V gene: TRBV7-9; CDR3 DNA: TGTGCCAGCAGCTTATCGACAGCAAACTACGAGCAGTACTTC; CDR3 protein: CASSLSTANYEQYF
D gene: .; J gene: TRBJ2-2; clone size: many; V gene: TRBV15; CDR3 DNA: TGTGCCACCAGCAGAGATTTGGCCGGGGAGCTGTTTTTT; CDR3 protein: CATSRDLAGELFF
D gene: .; J gene: TRBJ2-3; clone size: many; V gene: TRBV29-1; CDR3 DNA: TGCAGCGTTGACGGCAGGGCTCCTAGCACAGATACGCAGTATTTT; CDR3 protein: CSVDGRAPSTDTQYF
D gene: .; J gene: TRBJ1-1; clone size: many; V gene: TRBV12-3/TRBV12-4; CDR3 DNA: TGTGCCAGCAGTTTTTATGGGCCTGAAGCTTTCTTT; CDR3 protein: CASSFYGPEAFF
D gene: TRBD1; J gene: TRBJ2-7; clone size: many; V gene: TRBV12-5; CDR3 DNA: TGTGCTAGTGGTTTGGTTTTTCTGGAGGGGACAGGGTCCTACGAGCAGTACTTC; CDR3 protein: CASGLVFLEGTGSYEQYF
D gene: .; J gene: TRBJ1-4; clone size: .; V gene: TRBV20-1; CDR3 DNA: TGCAGTGCTAGAAATTTCCTCAGGGGACCTAATGAAAAACTGTTTTTT; CDR3 protein: CSARNFLRGPNEKLFF
D gene: .; J gene: TRBJ1-6; clone size: many; V gene: TRBV11-1; CDR3 DNA: TGTGCCAGCAGCTCCGAGAGCCATTCACCCCTCCACTTT; CDR3 protein: CASSSESHSPLHF
D gene: .; J gene: TRBJ1-5; clone size: medium-sized; V gene: TRBV6-1; CDR3 DNA: TGTGCCAGCAGTGACTGGGGCATTAGCAATCAGCCCCAGCATTTT; CDR3 protein: CASSDWGISNQPQHF
D gene: TRBD2; J gene: TRBJ2-1; clone size: many; V gene: TRBV6-5; CDR3 DNA: TGTGCCAGCAGCCAGGGGAGAGCAGCGGGAGGACCATACAATGAGCAGTTCTTC; CDR3 protein: CASSQGRAAGGPYNEQFF
D gene: .; J gene: TRBJ2-7; clone size: many; V gene: TRBV7-9; CDR3 DNA: TGTGCCAGCAGCTTTCTAGGGACCGTCTCCTACGAGCAGTACTTC; CDR3 protein: CASSFLGTVSYEQYF
D gene: .; J gene: TRBJ2-5; clone size: many; V gene: TRBV12-3/TRBV12-4; CDR3 DNA: TGTGCAGACCGGGGCCAACAAGAGACCCAGTACTTC; CDR3 protein: CADRGQQETQYF
D gene: TRBD2; J gene: TRBJ2-5; clone size: .; V gene: TRBV11-2; CDR3 DNA: TGTGCCAGCAGCTTAACTAGCGGGATGGGGCAAGAGACCCAGTACTTC; CDR3 protein: CASSLTSGMGQETQYF
D gene: .; J gene: TRBJ2-6; clone size: few; V gene: TRBV5-6; CDR3 DNA: TGTGCCAGCAGCAAAACAGACTCTGGGGCCAACGTCCTGACTTTC; CDR3 protein: CASSKTDSGANVLTF
D gene: .; J gene: TRBJ1-2; clone size: once; V gene: TRBV9; CDR3 DNA: TGTGCCAGCAGCCTCGATTCAGGGGTCTATGGCTACACCTTC; CDR3 protein: CASSLDSGVYGYTF
D gene: .; J gene: TRBJ1-2; clone size: many; V gene: TRBV7-2; CDR3 DNA: TGTGCCAGCAGCCCAGACCCTGGACATATGAGGGGCTACACCTTC; CDR3 protein: CASSPDPGHMRGYTF
D gene: TRBD2; J gene: TRBJ2-4; clone size: many; V gene: TRBV6-1; CDR3 DNA: TGTGCCAGCAGCCAAGTTCCACTAGCGGGAGGAAAGACGAACATTCAGTACTTC; CDR3 protein: CASSQVPLAGGKTNIQYF
D gene: .; J gene: TRBJ1-1; clone size: many; V gene: TRBV5-1; CDR3 DNA: TGCGCCAGCAGCCTAACTCCCGGGAACACTGAAGCTTTCTTT; CDR3 protein: CASSLTPGNTEAFF
D gene: .; J gene: TRBJ1-6; clone size: few; V gene: TRBV19; CDR3 DNA: TGTGCCAGTAGTATCCGGTCGGTCTCAAATTCACCCCTCCACTTT; CDR3 protein: CASSIRSVSNSPLHF
D gene: TRBD1; J gene: TRBJ2-7; clone size: many; V gene: TRBV5-4; CDR3 DNA: TGTGCCAGCAGCGACATCCGACAGGGGTCCTACGAGCAGTACTTC; CDR3 protein: CASSDIRQGSYEQYF
D gene: .; J gene: TRBJ2-1; clone size: .; V gene: TRBV7-3; CDR3 DNA: TGTGCCAGCAGCGTAGTGAGGGGCAATGAGCAGTTCTTC; CDR3 protein: CASSVVRGNEQFF
D gene: TRBD2; J gene: TRBJ2-2; clone size: .; V gene: TRBV5-1; CDR3 DNA: TGCGCCAGCTCTCGACTAGCGGGGAACACCGGTGATCTGTTTTTT; CDR3 protein: CASSRLAGNTGDLFF
D gene: .; J gene: TRBJ1-5; clone size: many; V gene: TRBV2; CDR3 DNA: TGTGCCAGCAGTGACCGGGGGCTAGGTCAGCCCCAGCATTTT; CDR3 protein: CASSDRGLGQPQHF
D gene: TRBD2; J gene: TRBJ2-2; clone size: once; V gene: TRBV4-2; CDR3 DNA: TGTGCCAGCAGCCAAGATGCGGGGGCGAACACCGGGGAGCTGTTTTTT; CDR3 protein: CASSQDAGANTGELFF
D gene: .; J gene: TRBJ1-4; clone size: many; V gene: TRBV28; CDR3 DNA: TGTGCCAGCGAACACAGCTTAACGGGCGAAAAATTGTTTTTT; CDR3 protein: CASEHSLTGEKLFF
D gene: TRBD2; J gene: TRBJ2-7; clone size: many; V gene: TRBV9; CDR3 DNA: TGTGCCAGCAGCGTAGAGGACAGGACCCGACTAGCGGGAGCCCACGAGCAGTACTTC; CDR3 protein: CASSVEDRTRLAGAHEQYF
D gene: .; J gene: TRBJ1-5; clone size: many; V gene: TRBV6-5; CDR3 DNA: TGTGCCAGCAGTTACTTCGAGGGCGATCAGCCCCAGCATTTT; CDR3 protein: CASSYFEGDQPQHF
D gene: .; J gene: TRBJ2-7; clone size: many; V gene: TRBV24-1; CDR3 DNA: TGTGCCACCAGTGATTACCAGGAGGGCATAGACGAGCAGTACTTC; CDR3 protein: CATSDYQEGIDEQYF
D gene: .; J gene: TRBJ1-1; clone size: many; V gene: TRBV3-1; CDR3 DNA: TGTGCCAGCAGCCAAGAAGGGGGGCGCGAAGCTTTCTTT; CDR3 protein: CASSQEGGREAFF